These T cell receptor beta chains were read from a single sample in a study of regulatory T cells in long-lasting Graves disease. TCRdb independently ran MiXCR on the multiplex PCR reads; one entry per CDR3 protein. The sample records a few hundred thousand distinct CDR3 sequences, around a quarter being singletons. Material: peripheral blood mononuclear cells (PBMCs), obtained when the disease was refractory, from a patient treated with antithyroid drugs. The receptor set was obtained from a female donor with Graves disease. Both conserved end residues are part of each CDR3. Each record gives: clone size, J gene, V gene, D gene, CDR3 length, CDR3 DNA, CDR3 protein. The D gene is left open where the match is weak. Only part of the rows carry a size: once, few, many, or a class if the clone is expanded.

clone size: .
J gene: TRBJ1-1
V gene: TRBV19
D gene: .
CDR3 length: 13
CDR3 DNA: TGTGCCAGTAGTACAGGACGGACTTATGAAGCTTTCTTT
CDR3 protein: CASSTGRTYEAFF

clone size: few
J gene: TRBJ1-4
V gene: TRBV19
D gene: TRBD1
CDR3 length: 14
CDR3 DNA: TGTGCCAGTAGTGAACAGGGGACTAATGAAAAACTGTTTTTT
CDR3 protein: CASSEQGTNEKLFF

clone size: .
J gene: TRBJ2-7
V gene: TRBV5-1
D gene: .
CDR3 length: 15
CDR3 DNA: TGCGCCAGCAGCTTGGCCCCCGGGACCTCTACGGATCAGTACTTC
CDR3 protein: CASSLAPGTSTDQYF

clone size: few
J gene: TRBJ2-2
V gene: TRBV7-3
D gene: .
CDR3 length: 14
CDR3 DNA: TGTGCCAGCAGCTTAAGCCAGTACACCGGGGAGCTGTTTTTT
CDR3 protein: CASSLSQYTGELFF

clone size: once
J gene: TRBJ1-1
V gene: TRBV12-3/TRBV12-4
D gene: .
CDR3 length: 17
CDR3 DNA: TGTGCCAGCAGTTTAGGGAGGGGGGGCAGGGGGAACACTGAAGCTTTCTTT
CDR3 protein: CASSLGRGGRGNTEAFF

clone size: many
J gene: TRBJ2-6
V gene: TRBV10-3
D gene: .
CDR3 length: 18
CDR3 DNA: TGTGCCATCAGTGAGTCTGAGGGGCCTAGGGCTGGGGCCAACGTCCTGACTTTC
CDR3 protein: CAISESEGPRAGANVLTF

clone size: .
J gene: TRBJ1-5
V gene: TRBV19
D gene: .
CDR3 length: 15
CDR3 DNA: TGTGCCAGTAGTACCTACAGGGAGAGCAATCAGCCCCAGCATTTT
CDR3 protein: CASSTYRESNQPQHF

clone size: .
J gene: TRBJ2-7
V gene: TRBV19
D gene: TRBD2
CDR3 length: 13
CDR3 DNA: TGTGCCAGTAGCGGGACTAGTTCGATCGAGCAGTACTTC
CDR3 protein: CASSGTSSIEQYF

clone size: few
J gene: TRBJ2-5
V gene: TRBV15
D gene: .
CDR3 length: 17
CDR3 DNA: TGTGCCACCAGCAGAGATGGAAGGGGATTCACCCAAGAGACCCAGTACTTC
CDR3 protein: CATSRDGRGFTQETQYF

clone size: .
J gene: TRBJ2-7
V gene: TRBV10-3
D gene: TRBD1
CDR3 length: 15
CDR3 DNA: TGTGCCATCAGTGAGGTCGGGACAGGGGGCTACGAGCAGTACTTC
CDR3 protein: CAISEVGTGGYEQYF

clone size: .
J gene: TRBJ1-1
V gene: TRBV5-6
D gene: .
CDR3 length: 14
CDR3 DNA: TGTGCCAGCAACATATCTCCCATGAACACTGAAGCTTTCTTT
CDR3 protein: CASNISPMNTEAFF

clone size: many
J gene: TRBJ1-2
V gene: TRBV2
D gene: TRBD1
CDR3 length: 15
CDR3 DNA: TGTGCCAGCAGATTAACCGGGACAGAGCGCCGGGGCTACACCTTC
CDR3 protein: CASRLTGTERRGYTF

clone size: many
J gene: TRBJ2-7
V gene: TRBV24-1
D gene: TRBD1
CDR3 length: 15
CDR3 DNA: TGTGCCACCAGTGACCCGGGACAGGGGAGCCACGAGCAGTACTTC
CDR3 protein: CATSDPGQGSHEQYF

clone size: .
J gene: TRBJ2-2
V gene: TRBV12-3/TRBV12-4
D gene: TRBD1
CDR3 length: 14
CDR3 DNA: TGTGCCAGCCAGGGACAGGGGTACACCGGGGAGCTGTTTTTT
CDR3 protein: CASQGQGYTGELFF

clone size: .
J gene: TRBJ1-1
V gene: TRBV30
D gene: .
CDR3 length: 13
CDR3 DNA: TGTGCCTGGAGTTGGGGATTGAACACTGAAGCTTTCTTT
CDR3 protein: CAWSWGLNTEAFF

clone size: many
J gene: TRBJ1-5
V gene: TRBV2
D gene: .
CDR3 length: 14
CDR3 DNA: TGTGCCAGCAAGGGCGGGGGCAACGGTCAGCCCCAGCATTTT
CDR3 protein: CASKGGGNGQPQHF

clone size: many
J gene: TRBJ1-2
V gene: TRBV2
D gene: .
CDR3 length: 13
CDR3 DNA: TGTGCCAGCAGTAACCTACAGCTCTATGGCTACACCTTC
CDR3 protein: CASSNLQLYGYTF

clone size: many
J gene: TRBJ2-7
V gene: TRBV6-1
D gene: .
CDR3 length: 15
CDR3 DNA: TGTGCCAGCAGTGAAGCGCCGAGACCCCCCTACGAGCAGTACTTC
CDR3 protein: CASSEAPRPPYEQYF

clone size: few
J gene: TRBJ1-5
V gene: TRBV6-1
D gene: .
CDR3 length: 14
CDR3 DNA: TGTGCCAGCATCCAAACAGGGTACAATCAGCCCCAGCATTTT
CDR3 protein: CASIQTGYNQPQHF

clone size: .
J gene: TRBJ2-1
V gene: TRBV7-8
D gene: .
CDR3 length: 16
CDR3 DNA: TGTGCCAGCAGCTTAGCGGGAGGAACCACGATTCATGAGCAGTTCTTC
CDR3 protein: CASSLAGGTTIHEQFF

clone size: .
J gene: TRBJ2-1
V gene: TRBV20-1
D gene: TRBD2
CDR3 length: 12
CDR3 DNA: TGCAGTGCCCGCGGGGGGGTCAATGAGCAGTTCTTC
CDR3 protein: CSARGGVNEQFF

clone size: .
J gene: TRBJ2-1
V gene: TRBV2
D gene: TRBD2
CDR3 length: 16
CDR3 DNA: TGTGCCAGCAGTGAAGCGGGGGGGGGGACCAACAATGAGCAGTTCTTC
CDR3 protein: CASSEAGGGTNNEQFF

clone size: .
J gene: TRBJ2-5
V gene: TRBV20-1
D gene: TRBD2
CDR3 length: 16
CDR3 DNA: TGCAGTGCTAGAGCTCCTAGCGGGCCGTACCAAGAGACCCAGTACTTC
CDR3 protein: CSARAPSGPYQETQYF

clone size: few
J gene: TRBJ2-2
V gene: TRBV29-1
D gene: .
CDR3 length: 10
CDR3 DNA: TGCAGCGTTGGGCACGGGGAGCTGTTTTTT
CDR3 protein: CSVGHGELFF